The 25 T cell receptor beta chains given below trace back to one sample, sequenced in a study of blood T cell repertoires in COVID-19. Profiling relied on immunoSEQ multiplex PCR, and the TCRdb table lists in-frame clones only, not all of them. The sample carries around 160,000 clones, about 80% recorded once. The source material was peripheral blood. These receptors were taken from a woman older than 75 with acute or convalescent COVID-19.

The sample holds one count of this clone. V usage is TRBV3-1 (or the pseudogene TRBV3-2) and J usage is TRBJ2-1; 8 bases agree with TRBD2. This CDR3 contains 15 residues. V shed 8 bases and J 4 bases; nucleotides not matched to a gene: 10. Per germline, CDR1 LGHDT and CDR2 YNNKEL (reference sequence). This CDR3 is CASSHSGGKYNEQFF. Here the CDR3 DNA reads TGTGCCAGCTCCCACTCGGGGGGGAAATACAATGAGCAGTTCTTC.

The chain joins TRBV4-3 to TRBJ2-3; 12 nucleotides match TRBD2. Germline V gene lookup returns CDR1 LGHNA and CDR2 YSLEER. The CDR3 has 14 residues. Trimming removed 1 base from V and 9 bases from J; junction bases left unmatched: 2. CDR3 in DNA: TGCGCCAGCAGCCAAGCTAGCGGGGGGGCCACGCAGTATTTT. This gives the protein CASSQASGGATQYF.

This chain joins TRBV3-1 (or the pseudogene TRBV3-2) and TRBJ2-7; 7 bases are a match to TRBD2. Germline V CDR1 and CDR2: LGHDT, YNNKEL (reference sequence). Trimming removed 1 base from V and 4 bases from J; junction bases left unmatched: 7. The CDR3 is 15 residues long. The CDR3 coding sequence is TGTGCCAGCAGCCAAGTTCCCAGCGGGGAGTACGAGCAGTACTTC. Its translation: CASSQVPSGEYEQYF.

The J gene is TRBJ1-4, the V gene TRBV28, with D perhaps matching TRBD1 (6 bases). V was shortened by 6 bases and J by 5 bases, with 10 bases between the two germline ends. The V gene's germline CDR1 is MDHEN and CDR2 SYDVKM. This CDR3 contains 13 residues. CDR3 DNA: TGTGCCAGCAGGGACAGCTTAAATGAAAAACTGTTTTTT. Translating it yields CASRDSLNEKLFF. The full variable domain, its missing parts supplied by reference TRBV28 and TRBJ1-4, is DVKVTQSSRYLVKRTGEKVFLECVQDMDHENMFWYRQDPGLGLRLIYFSYDVKMKEKGDIPEGYSVSREKKERFSLILESASTNQTSMYLCASRDSLNEKLFFGSGTQLSVL.

This chain links TRBV3-1 (or the pseudogene TRBV3-2) with TRBJ2-5; 8 positions agree with TRBD1. The V and J ends lost 0 bases and 5 bases, in that order; junction bases with no gene match: 11. This CDR3 contains 17 residues. Germline V lookup: CDR1 LGHDT, CDR2 YNNKEL (reference sequence). CDR3 sequence (DNA): TGTGCCAGCAGCCAAGACCCACCGGACAGGGCCGAGGAGACCCAGTACTTC. Translated: CASSQDPPDRAEETQYF.

This clone showed up just once. The chain employs TRBV7-6 and TRBJ2-2, with 7 nucleotides matching TRBD1. CDR1 and CDR2 (germline): SGHVS, FNYEAQ. V gave up 1 base and J gave up 1 base; unmatched junction bases: 3. This CDR3 spans 16 amino acids. This chain's CDR3 is CASSLGQGLNTGELFF. CDR3 sequence (DNA): TGTGCCAGCAGCTTAGGACAGGGCCTGAACACCGGGGAGCTGTTTTTT.

This clone was counted many times. The chain links TRBV5-8 to TRBJ2-7; TRBD1 matches at 10 bases. This CDR3 is 15 amino acids long. V shed 4 bases, J shed 2 bases, and the junction held 6 bases outside the gene matches. Germline values: CDR1 SGHTS, CDR2 YDEGEE. CDR3 coding DNA: TGTGCCAGCAGCGAGGGACAGGGGAGAGCCTACGAGCAGTACTTC. Its translation is CASSEGQGRAYEQYF.

The chain has TRBV7-2 and TRBJ2-7; 10 nucleotides match TRBD2. V lost 2 bases, J lost 2 bases, and 9 bases stayed unmatched. Germline V gene data show CDR1 as SGHTA and CDR2 as FQGNSA. This CDR3 region has 17 residues. The CDR3 protein is CASSLMSGGGTTYEQYF. The CDR3 region has the DNA TGTGCCAGCAGCTTAATGAGCGGGGGGGGGACCACCTACGAGCAGTACTTC.

The V and J genes are TRBV9 and TRBJ2-6, with 7 bases aligning to TRBD1. V dropped 2 bases and J dropped 5; count of bases not matched to a gene: 16. This CDR3 is built from 19 residues. Germline lookup yields CDR1 SGDLS and CDR2 YYNGEE. The CDR3 nucleotides read TGTGCCAGCAGCGTCGGGACAGAGACCCCCCGCTTGAGGGCCAACGTCCTGACTTTC. Translation gives CASSVGTETPRLRANVLTF.

V is TRBV6-2 or TRBV6-3 and J is TRBJ2-5, with no clear D. The V end lost 4 bases, the J end lost 5 bases, and 11 bases lay between the germline ends. This CDR3 region has 13 residues. Germline loops: CDR1 MNHEY, CDR2 SVGEGT. CDR3 sequence: CASSLGPRETQYF. DNA for the CDR3: TGTGCCAGCAGTTTGGGCCCCAGGGAGACCCAGTACTTC.

This clone was counted only a few times. V gene TRBV19 combines with J gene TRBJ1-2; D possibly corresponds to TRBD1 (5 bases). The CDR3 extends over 15 amino acids. The germline CDR1 and CDR2 sequences are LNHDA and SQIVND (reference sequence). Deletions cut 3 bases from V and 4 bases from J, with 15 bases between. CDR3 DNA sequence: TGTGCCAGTAGTATCGGGTCCGACAGTACCTATGGCTACACCTTC. This encodes CASSIGSDSTYGYTF.

J is TRBJ2-5 and V is TRBV10-3; 10 bases are a match to TRBD2. This CDR3 has 15 residues. V lost 10 bases, J lost 5 bases, and 13 bases stayed unmatched. In germline, CDR1 is ENHRY, CDR2 SYGVKD. The CDR3 loop reads CASLQSGRAGETQYF. Here the CDR3 DNA reads TGTGCCAGCCTACAGAGCGGGAGGGCCGGGGAGACCCAGTACTTC.

The rearrangement joins TRBV28 to TRBJ1-2, with 8 nucleotides matching TRBD1. Germline assignment: CDR1 MDHEN and CDR2 SYDVKM. The CDR3 length is 13 residues. V gave up 7 bases and J gave up 4 bases; unmatched junction bases: 5. The CDR3 is CASTAGGSYGYTF. CDR3 bases: TGTGCCAGCACGGCAGGGGGCAGCTATGGCTACACCTTC.

This sequence joins TRBV18 and TRBJ2-4; D may be TRBD2 (5 bases). The CDR3 is made up of 18 amino acids. Trimming pared 1 base from V and 0 bases from J, leaving 16 bases between. Germline V gives CDR1 KGHSH, CDR2 LQKENI. As DNA, the CDR3 is TGTGCCAGCTCACCACGGGCGGGCGATCCGATAGCCAAAAACATTCAGTACTTC. Its protein product is CASSPRAGDPIAKNIQYF.

The chain uses TRBV5-4 and TRBJ2-1; 12 positions agree with TRBD2. The CDR3 consists of 15 residues. J lost 6 bases, V lost 4 bases, and 5 bases had no gene match. Germline V gene lookup returns CDR1 SGHNT and CDR2 YYREEE (reference sequence). DNA for the CDR3: TGTGCCAGCAGCCAGACTAGCGGGGGCCTCAATGAGCAGTTCTTC. It yields the protein CASSQTSGGLNEQFF.

This chain uses TRBV10-3 with TRBJ2-7; 11 bases line up with TRBD1. Germline V gene data show CDR1 as ENHRY and CDR2 as SYGVKD. After removal of 7 bases from V and 0 bases from J, the junction contained 5 bases not matched to a gene. The CDR3 extends over 15 amino acids. The CDR3 loop reads CAITLGTGGSYEQYF. As DNA, the CDR3 is TGTGCCATCACCCTCGGGACAGGGGGCTCCTACGAGCAGTACTTC.

The rearrangement links TRBV6-2 or TRBV6-3 to TRBJ2-2; 10 nucleotides align to TRBD2. The CDR3 length is 17 residues. From germline, CDR1 is MNHEY and CDR2 SVGEGT. Unmatched junction bases numbered 4, after V lost 3 bases and J lost 0 bases. CDR3 sequence (DNA): TGTGCCAGCAGTTATGCAAGCGGGGGGGCGAACACCGGGGAGCTGTTTTTT. Protein sequence: CASSYASGGANTGELFF.

The V and J genes are TRBV5-1 and TRBJ2-5; 9 nucleotides line up with TRBD2. Germline V gives CDR1 SGHRS, CDR2 YFSETQ. V trimming: 2 bases; J trimming: 2 bases; junction bases outside the gene matches: 7. The CDR3 extends over 16 amino acids. Written as DNA, the CDR3 is TGCGCCAGCAGCTTAGGGGCTAGCGGGATACAAGAGACCCAGTACTTC. It encodes CASSLGASGIQETQYF.

V usage is TRBV6-4 and J usage is TRBJ1-2, with a weak D call TRBD1 (6 bases). CDR1 is MRHNA, CDR2 SNTAGT, per germline. The V end lost 5 bases, the J end lost 7 bases, and 8 bases lay between the germline ends. This CDR3 comprises 11 residues. CDR3 residues: CASSNRAGYTF. CDR3 nucleotides: TGTGCCAGCAGTAACAGGGCTGGCTACACCTTC.

This chain connects TRBV19 to TRBJ2-3; TRBD1 might be the D (6 bases). The CDR3 spans 16 residues. Between the trimmed V and J ends, which lost 4 bases and 10 bases, there was a span of 24 bases. Looked up from germline, CDR1 is LNHDA and CDR2 is SQIVND (reference sequence). CDR3 bases: TGTGCCAGTAGTAAGGGTAGGGGGACCCGACTTTTGGCGCAGTATTTT. It is translated as CASSKGRGTRLLAQYF.

The V gene is TRBV3-1 (or the pseudogene TRBV3-2), the J gene TRBJ2-6; 9 positions match TRBD1. CDR1 is LGHDT and CDR2 is YNNKEL in the germline V gene (reference sequence). This CDR3 has 18 amino acids. V lost 6 bases, J lost 1 base, and 10 bases stayed unmatched. Here the CDR3 reads CASRKAGTGLSGANVLTF. The CDR3 DNA reads TGTGCCAGCAGGAAAGCCGGGACAGGGCTTTCTGGGGCCAACGTCCTGACTTTC.

The genes are TRBV7-2 and TRBJ1-6; 8 bases line up with TRBD1. Per the germline V gene, CDR1 is SGHTA and CDR2 is FQGNSA. The CDR3 has 17 amino acids. The V segment lost 0 bases and the J segment 8 bases; nucleotides outside the gene matches: 9. CDR3 DNA: TGTGCCAGCAGCTTAGCGCGGGCAGGGGGCACGTATTCACCCCTCCACTTT. The encoded protein is CASSLARAGGTYSPLHF.

J is TRBJ1-4 and V is TRBV28, with a possible D match to TRBD1 (5 bases). With 3 bases removed from V and 4 bases from J, the gap between germline ends came to 12 bases. The CDR3 totals 15 residues. CDR1 is MDHEN and CDR2 is SYDVKM in the germline V gene. CDR3 loop: CASSLPGLYNEKLFF. CDR3 in DNA: TGTGCCAGCAGTTTGCCGGGACTGTATAATGAAAAACTGTTTTTT. The entire variable domain, with the rest obtained from reference TRBV28 and TRBJ1-4, is as follows: DVKVTQSSRYLVKRTGEKVFLECVQDMDHENMFWYRQDPGLGLRLIYFSYDVKMKEKGDIPEGYSVSREKKERFSLILESASTNQTSMYLCASSLPGLYNEKLFFGSGTQLSVL.

The chain employs TRBV7-2 and TRBJ2-2; TRBD2 agrees at 8 bases. The CDR3 loop spans 16 amino acids. Germline CDR1 SGHTA, CDR2 FQGNSA. V lost 3 bases to trimming and J lost 6 bases; unmatched junction nucleotides: 9. CDR3 sequence (DNA): TGTGCCAGCAGCTTCACCACGGGGGGGCGATCCGGGGAGCTGTTTTTT. Translating it yields CASSFTTGGRSGELFF.

The chain combines TRBV27 with TRBJ1-1; maybe TRBD1 (5 bases). Germline loops: CDR1 MNHEY, CDR2 SMNVEV (reference sequence). This CDR3 contains 13 residues. V was trimmed by 0 bases and J by 5 bases, leaving 7 bases between them. CDR3 sequence reads: CASSLSGGTEAFF. The CDR3, as DNA: TGTGCCAGCAGTTTATCGGGGGGAACTGAAGCTTTCTTT.